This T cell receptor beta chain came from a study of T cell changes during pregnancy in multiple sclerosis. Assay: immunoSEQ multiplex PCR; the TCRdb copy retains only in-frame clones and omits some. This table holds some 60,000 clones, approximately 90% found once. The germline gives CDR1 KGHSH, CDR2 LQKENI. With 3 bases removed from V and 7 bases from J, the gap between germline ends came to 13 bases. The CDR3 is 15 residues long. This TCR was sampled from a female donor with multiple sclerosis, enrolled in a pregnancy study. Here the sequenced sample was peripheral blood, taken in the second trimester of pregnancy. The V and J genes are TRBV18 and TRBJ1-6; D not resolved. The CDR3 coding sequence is TGTGCCAGCTCACCCGGATTTGCGGGGAATTCACCCCTCCACTTT. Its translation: CASSPGFAGNSPLHF. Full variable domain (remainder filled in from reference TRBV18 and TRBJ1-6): NAGVMQNPRHLVRRRGQEARLRCSPMKGHSHVYWYRQLPEEGLKFMVYLQKENIIDESGMPKERFSAEFPKEGPSILRIQQVVRGDSAAYFCASSPGFAGNSPLHFGNGTRLTVT.